The 29 T cell receptor beta chains reported below all come from one sample, sequenced in a study of cytomegalovirus exposure and HLA in healthy donors. PCR amplification relied on 60 Vbeta primers (plus 13 Jbeta primers). Some clones are missing from TCRdb's copy, which holds only in-frame ones; the method was immunoSEQ multiplex PCR. The data contain roughly 100,000 clones, approximately 14% of them seen just once; the ten biggest clones take up more than 0.65%. The source material was PBMCs. Receptors were obtained from a female donor in good health and CMV-seronegative.

This clone has a handful of counts. This CDR3 reads CASSEVATDTQYF. DNA for the CDR3: TGTGCCAGCAGTGAAGTGGCCACAGATACGCAGTATTTT. The chain carries TRBV6-1 and TRBJ2-3; no clear D. Trimming stripped 1 base from V and 2 bases from J, with 4 bases between. The CDR3 covers 13 residues. Germline V lookup: CDR1 MNHNS, CDR2 SASEGT.

V and J are TRBV9 and TRBJ2-3; 14 nucleotides agree with TRBD2. The CDR3 runs 19 residues. Germline CDR1 reads SGDLS; CDR2 reads YYNGEE. V shed 3 bases and J 4 bases; nucleotides not matched to a gene: 13. CDR3 protein: CASSAGTSGSLVLSDTQYF. In DNA, the CDR3 is TGTGCCAGCAGCGCCGGGACTAGCGGGAGTCTGGTTTTATCAGATACGCAGTATTTT.

The chain joins TRBV5-8 to TRBJ2-3; 14 bases match TRBD2. Germline V CDR1 and CDR2: SGHTS, YDEGEE. The CDR3 extends over 17 amino acids. V trimming: 3 bases; J trimming: 0 bases; junction bases outside the gene matches: 3. CDR3 sequence reads: CASSSGTSGRSTDTQYF. CDR3 nucleotide sequence: TGTGCCAGCAGCTCCGGGACTAGCGGGAGAAGCACAGATACGCAGTATTTT.

The rearrangement uses TRBV10-3 and TRBJ1-1; D might be TRBD1 (6 bases). The V and J ends lost 2 bases and 1 base respectively, with 11 bases between them. Germline-derived CDR1 and CDR2 are ENHRY and SYGVKD. CDR3 length: 15 residues. The CDR3 coding sequence is TGTGCCATCAGTGAGCTAGGCAGGGGGAACACTGAAGCTTTCTTT. It translates to CAISELGRGNTEAFF.

This clone occurred a few times. V gene TRBV5-1 combines with J gene TRBJ2-3; TRBD1 agrees at 7 bases. With V trimmed by 2 bases and J by 3 bases, 9 bases remained unmatched. In germline, CDR1 is SGHRS, CDR2 YFSETQ. CDR3 length: 16 amino acids. The DNA for the CDR3 is TGCGCCAGCAGCTTCGGGACAGCCAGTAGGACAGATACGCAGTATTTT. Translating it yields CASSFGTASRTDTQYF.

This clone was seen a handful of times. V and J are TRBV5-4 and TRBJ2-5, with D perhaps TRBD2 (6 bases). Trimming removed 4 bases at V and 1 base at J, with 17 bases between. Germline CDR1 and CDR2: SGHNT and YYREEE (reference sequence). This CDR3 contains 16 residues. CDR3 sequence (DNA): TGTGCCAGCAGCCCTCAGGTGCGGGGAACCCAAGAGACCCAGTACTTC. Translated, it gives CASSPQVRGTQETQYF.

This sequence joins TRBV5-6 and TRBJ1-1; D possibly corresponds to TRBD1 (6 bases). Trimming shortened V by 4 bases and J by 1 base, and 14 bases separated the two germline ends. The CDR3 is 15 amino acids. Germline CDR1 and CDR2: SGHDT and YYEEEE. The CDR3 reads CASSLGARANTEAFF. The CDR3 region has the DNA TGTGCCAGCAGCCTGGGGGCCAGGGCGAACACTGAAGCTTTCTTT.

This clone has only a few counts. The V and J genes are TRBV7-9 and TRBJ1-4, with 9 nucleotides matching TRBD1. Germline V gives CDR1 SEHNR, CDR2 FQNEAQ (reference sequence). This CDR3 has 15 residues. V shed 5 bases and J 7 bases; nucleotides not matched to a gene: 8. CDR3 residues: CASSPKTGGFEKLFF. DNA for the CDR3: TGTGCCAGCAGCCCAAAGACAGGGGGATTTGAAAAACTGTTTTTT.

This clone was counted a few times. V is TRBV4-1 and J is TRBJ2-4, with unresolved D. The CDR3 covers 16 residues. Germline lookup yields CDR1 MGHRA and CDR2 YSYEKL. V lost 0 bases and J 2 bases, leaving 11 bases between the germline ends. The DNA for the CDR3 is TGCGCCAGCAGCCAAGAAGAGGTCAGAACCAAAAACATTCAGTACTTC. It yields the protein CASSQEEVRTKNIQYF.

There are a few counts of this clone. The chain recombines TRBV28 with TRBJ2-7; weak D call: TRBD1 (9 bases). This CDR3 is built from 15 residues. V lost 6 bases to trimming and J lost 3 bases, with 18 bases between them. CDR1 is MDHEN, CDR2 SYDVKM, per germline. CDR3 bases: TGTGCCAGCAGCCGGGAGGGACAGGGAGACTACGAGCAGTACTTC. Protein product: CASSREGQGDYEQYF.

This clone turned up a few times. The rearrangement joins TRBV30 to TRBJ1-6, with a weak D call TRBD1 (5 bases). CDR3 length equals 14 residues. Germline lookup yields CDR1 GTSNPN and CDR2 SVGIG (reference sequence). The V and J ends lost 0 bases and 10 bases respectively, with 13 bases between them. CDR3 in amino acids: CAWSVGRGGSPLHF. CDR3 DNA sequence: TGTGCCTGGAGTGTAGGGAGGGGCGGATCACCCCTCCACTTT.

This clone has only a few counts. The rearrangement links TRBV5-4 to TRBJ2-3; no clear D gene. The germline CDR1 and CDR2 sequences are SGHNT and YYREEE (reference sequence). Trimming pared 0 bases from V and 0 bases from J, leaving 14 bases between. This CDR3 is built from 17 residues. As DNA, the CDR3 is TGTGCCAGCAGCTTGGAGATGATGGCCCTTAGCACAGATACGCAGTATTTT. This sequence encodes CASSLEMMALSTDTQYF.

This clone was counted a few times. This chain uses TRBV4-3 with TRBJ2-3; 16 bases fit TRBD2. The CDR3 consists of 19 residues. Germline V CDR1 and CDR2: LGHNA, YSLEER. V lost 1 base and J lost 1; bases outside the gene matches: 5. CDR3: CASSQGGLAGGPRTDTQYF. The DNA for the CDR3 is TGCGCCAGCAGCCAAGGGGGACTAGCGGGAGGGCCGCGCACAGATACGCAGTATTTT.

The rearrangement joins TRBV7-2 to TRBJ2-5; 8 bases fit TRBD2. This CDR3 is 13 amino acids long. J was trimmed by 4 bases and V by 5 bases; bases with no gene match: 3. Per the germline V gene, CDR1 is SGHTA and CDR2 is FQGNSA. CDR3 loop: CASSLGLAETQYF. CDR3 bases: TGTGCCAGCAGCCTCGGACTAGCAGAGACCCAGTACTTC.

This clone was observed a handful of times. This rearrangement joins TRBV7-8 to TRBJ1-2; 9 positions agree with TRBD1. This CDR3 region has 15 residues. The V gene end was trimmed by 1 base and the J gene end by 8 bases; junction bases not matched to a gene: 8. CDR1 and CDR2 from the germline V gene are SGHVS and FQNEAQ. Here the CDR3 reads CASSLEVQGAQGYTF. In DNA, the CDR3 is TGTGCCAGCAGCTTAGAGGTACAGGGGGCGCAGGGCTACACCTTC.

The chain joins TRBV20-1 to TRBJ1-1; TRBD1 is a possible D gene (6 bases). This CDR3 region has 11 residues. V shed 6 bases and J shed 1 base, with 6 bases lying between them. Germline V lookup: CDR1 DFQATT, CDR2 SNEGSKA (reference sequence). The CDR3 DNA follows: TGCAGTGCCAGGGGGAACACTGAAGCTTTCTTT. Amino acids: CSARGNTEAFF.

The chain recombines TRBV11-2 with TRBJ2-7; no firm D call. Trimming took 5 bases from V and 1 from J, leaving 6 bases between them. The CDR3 runs 12 residues. The V gene's germline CDR1 is SGHAT and CDR2 FQNNGV. CDR3 nucleotide sequence: TGTGCCAGCAGCCCCGTGTCCTACGAGCAGTACTTC. Translating gives CASSPVSYEQYF.

The gene calls are TRBV7-2 and TRBJ2-7, with D possibly being TRBD1 (6 bases). V gave up 1 base and J gave up 0 bases, with 16 bases separating them. This CDR3 has 17 residues. Germline loops: CDR1 SGHTA, CDR2 FQGNSA. The CDR3 spells CASSLGGQGMHSYEQYF. CDR3 nucleotide sequence: TGTGCCAGCAGCTTAGGAGGGCAGGGGATGCACTCCTACGAGCAGTACTTC.

This clone was counted only a few times. The chain is built from TRBV29-1 and TRBJ2-2; tentative D call: TRBD2 (7 bases). The CDR3 is 15 amino acids. Germline CDR1 is SQVTM and CDR2 is ANQGSEA. V lost 2 bases and J 6 bases, leaving 16 bases between the germline ends. The CDR3 nucleotides read TGCAGCGTTGAAAGGCCTCCGGGGGGCTCCGGGGAGCTGTTTTTT. Its protein product is CSVERPPGGSGELFF.

The chain combines TRBV7-2 with TRBJ2-7; 8 bases align to TRBD1. CDR1 and CDR2 (germline): SGHTA, FQGNSA. This CDR3 spans 15 amino acids. The V and J ends lost 4 bases and 3 bases, in that order; junction bases with no gene match: 8. CDR3 sequence reads: CASSSGTGRIYEQYF. The CDR3 region has the DNA TGTGCCAGCAGCTCCGGGACAGGCCGGATCTACGAGCAGTACTTC.

This clone was observed a handful of times. The gene calls are TRBV6-1 and TRBJ2-7; D is unclear. The CDR3 has 14 amino acids. Germline CDR1 and CDR2: MNHNS and SASEGT. Trimming took off 2 bases at V and 0 bases at J, with 8 bases between the two ends. The CDR3, as DNA: TGTGCCAGCAGTGAAAGCAGGAACTCCTACGAGCAGTACTTC. This sequence encodes CASSESRNSYEQYF.

This chain connects TRBV7-2 to TRBJ2-1, with TRBD1 as a possible D gene (6 bases). From germline, CDR1 is SGHTA and CDR2 FQGNSA. The CDR3 length is 15 residues. V lost 2 bases, J lost 4 bases, and 12 bases lay in between. DNA of the CDR3: TGTGCCAGCAGCTTACTAGGGGGTGAATACAATGAGCAGTTCTTC. Residues: CASSLLGGEYNEQFF.

This clone turned up a few times. The chain carries TRBV5-4 and TRBJ2-7; D is possibly TRBD2 (5 bases). Germline V CDR1 and CDR2: SGHNT, YYREEE (reference sequence). This CDR3 spans 15 amino acids. Trimming pared 4 bases from V and 0 bases from J, leaving 14 bases between. The CDR3 bases are TGTGCCAGCAGCCCTTCTGGACGGGGCTCCTACGAGCAGTACTTC. Amino acid sequence: CASSPSGRGSYEQYF.

The CDR3 bases are TGCGCCAGCAGCTCGGGAGAGAACAGGGGTCCCGATCAGCCCCAGCATTTT. Translating gives CASSSGENRGPDQPQHF. The chain employs TRBV5-1 and TRBJ1-5, with 7 bases fitting TRBD1. The CDR3 extends over 17 amino acids. The germline gives CDR1 SGHRS, CDR2 YFSETQ. With 3 bases clipped from V and 5 bases from J, the junction kept 14 bases outside the gene matches.

With regard to this clone: The junction shows a germline mismatch at one end, possibly a read error. In the same sample, other DNA sequences code for this CDR3. This chain links TRBV5-6 with TRBJ1-1, with D unresolved. CDR3 length: 17 amino acids. The germline CDR1 and CDR2 sequences are SGHDT and YYEEEE. The CDR3 protein is CASSRGGKTLMNTEAFF. As DNA, the CDR3 is TGTGCTAGCAGCCGGGGAGGGAAGACCCTCATGAACACTGAAGCTTTCTTT. The full variable domain, in which reference TRBV5-6 and TRBJ1-1 provide the parts outside the CDR3, is DAGVTQSPTHLIKTRGQQVTLRCSPKSGHDTVSWYQQALGQGPQFIFQYYEEEERQRGNFPDRFSGHQFPNYSSELNVNALLLGDSALYLCASSRGGKTLMNTEAFFGQGTRLTVV.

In its sample, this clone was seen a few times. V usage is TRBV6-1 and J usage is TRBJ1-2; unclear D gene. Germline values: CDR1 MNHNS, CDR2 SASEGT. The CDR3 totals 13 residues. Trimming stripped 1 base from V and 4 bases from J, with 7 bases between. CDR3 residues: CASSEGGIYGYTF. CDR3 in DNA: TGTGCCAGCAGTGAAGGAGGTATCTATGGCTACACCTTC.

This clone turned up a few times. CDR3 coding DNA: TGTGCCAGCAGCCAAGATCAACTAGCGGGAAAAAACCACAATGAGCAGTTCTTC. Encoded protein: CASSQDQLAGKNHNEQFF. The chain is built from TRBV4-2 and TRBJ2-1; the match to TRBD2 covers 10 bases. This CDR3 comprises 18 residues. Trimming at V came to 0 bases and at J to 5 bases, leaving 10 bases not matched to a gene. CDR1 LGHNA and CDR2 YNFKEQ come from the germline V gene.

This chain uses TRBV6-5 with TRBJ2-1, with D unresolved. V gave up 0 bases and J gave up 7 bases, with 7 bases separating them. The CDR3 extends over 13 amino acids. Looked up from germline, CDR1 is MNHEY and CDR2 is SVGAGI. CDR3 region: CASSYSRKNEQFF. The CDR3 DNA reads TGTGCCAGCAGTTACTCGAGAAAAAATGAGCAGTTCTTC.

This clone was seen only a few times. The J gene is TRBJ1-6, the V gene TRBV7-2, with TRBD1 as a possible D gene (5 bases). V shed 7 bases and J shed 11 bases, with 27 bases lying between them. This CDR3 contains 17 residues. From germline, CDR1 is SGHTA and CDR2 FQGNSA. The CDR3 region is CASTRVIPGDRAAPLHF. The DNA for the CDR3 is TGTGCCAGCACCAGAGTCATTCCGGGGGATAGGGCCGCACCCCTCCACTTT.